This entry describes one T cell receptor beta chain. This specimen comes from a study of blood T cell repertoires in COVID-19. Study background: From the United States, Italy and Spain came samples of acute and convalescent COVID-19. Nucleic acid was either cDNA or gDNA, and it came from T cells, B-cell-depleted T cells, or PBMCs.

As handled by the study authors: Amplified reference gene primers provided the basis for estimating nucleated cell counts. Libraries were prepared by immunoSEQ multiplex PCR; TCRdb keeps only in-frame clonotypes and omits some of them. The V and J calls and clone size come from that table; D and trimming were worked out from the DNA. The table lists some 110,000 clones, about 89% of them singletons. This receptor was identified in a man aged 35 to 55 with acute or convalescent COVID-19. The sequenced sample was peripheral blood.

CDR3 sequence reads: CASRDSENQPQHF. The CDR3 DNA sequence: TGTGCCAGCAGGGACAGTGAGAATCAGCCCCAGCATTTT. The chain has TRBV6-5 and TRBJ1-5, with TRBD1 as a possible D gene (6 bases). The V end was cut by 6 bases, the J end by 4 bases, with 10 bases between. The CDR3 is made up of 13 amino acids. CDR1 is MNHEY, CDR2 SVGAGI, per germline.